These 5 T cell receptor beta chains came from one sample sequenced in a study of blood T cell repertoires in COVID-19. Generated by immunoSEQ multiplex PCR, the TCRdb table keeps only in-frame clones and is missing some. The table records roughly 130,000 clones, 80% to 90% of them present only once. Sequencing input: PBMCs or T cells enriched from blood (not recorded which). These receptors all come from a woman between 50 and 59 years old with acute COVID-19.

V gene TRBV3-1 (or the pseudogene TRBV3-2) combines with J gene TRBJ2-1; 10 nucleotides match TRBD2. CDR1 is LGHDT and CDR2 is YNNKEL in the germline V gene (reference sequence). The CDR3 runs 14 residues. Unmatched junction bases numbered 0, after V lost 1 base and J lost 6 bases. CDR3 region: CASSQGTSGNEQFF. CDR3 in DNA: TGTGCCAGCAGCCAAGGGACTAGCGGCAATGAGCAGTTCTTC.

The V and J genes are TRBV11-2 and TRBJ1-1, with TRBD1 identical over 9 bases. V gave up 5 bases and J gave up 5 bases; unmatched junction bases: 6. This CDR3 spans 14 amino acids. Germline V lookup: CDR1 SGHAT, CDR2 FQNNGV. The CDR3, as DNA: TGTGCCAGCAGCCGACGACAGGGGGGGACTGAAGCTTTCTTT. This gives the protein CASSRRQGGTEAFF.

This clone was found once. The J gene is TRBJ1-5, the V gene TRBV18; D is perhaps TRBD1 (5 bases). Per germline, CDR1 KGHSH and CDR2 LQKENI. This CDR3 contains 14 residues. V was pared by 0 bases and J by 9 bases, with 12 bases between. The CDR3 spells CASSPPTVEGPQHF. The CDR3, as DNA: TGTGCCAGCTCACCACCGACAGTCGAAGGGCCCCAGCATTTT. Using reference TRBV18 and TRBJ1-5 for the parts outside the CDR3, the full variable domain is NAGVMQNPRHLVRRRGQEARLRCSPMKGHSHVYWYRQLPEEGLKFMVYLQKENIIDESGMPKERFSAEFPKEGPSILRIQQVVRGDSAAYFCASSPPTVEGPQHFGDGTRLSIL.

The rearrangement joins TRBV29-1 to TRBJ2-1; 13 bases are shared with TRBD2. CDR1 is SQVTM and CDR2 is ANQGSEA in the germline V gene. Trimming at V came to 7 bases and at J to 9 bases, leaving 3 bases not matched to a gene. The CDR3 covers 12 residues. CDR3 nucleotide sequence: TGCAGCGGGACTAGCGGGAGTTTTGAGCAGTTCTTC. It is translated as CSGTSGSFEQFF.

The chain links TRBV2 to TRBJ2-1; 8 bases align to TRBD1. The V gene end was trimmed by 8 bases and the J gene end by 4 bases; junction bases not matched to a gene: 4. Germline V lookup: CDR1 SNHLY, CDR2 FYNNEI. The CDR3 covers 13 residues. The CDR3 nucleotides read TGTGCCAGCGGACAGGGTAGTTACAATGAGCAGTTCTTC. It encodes CASGQGSYNEQFF.